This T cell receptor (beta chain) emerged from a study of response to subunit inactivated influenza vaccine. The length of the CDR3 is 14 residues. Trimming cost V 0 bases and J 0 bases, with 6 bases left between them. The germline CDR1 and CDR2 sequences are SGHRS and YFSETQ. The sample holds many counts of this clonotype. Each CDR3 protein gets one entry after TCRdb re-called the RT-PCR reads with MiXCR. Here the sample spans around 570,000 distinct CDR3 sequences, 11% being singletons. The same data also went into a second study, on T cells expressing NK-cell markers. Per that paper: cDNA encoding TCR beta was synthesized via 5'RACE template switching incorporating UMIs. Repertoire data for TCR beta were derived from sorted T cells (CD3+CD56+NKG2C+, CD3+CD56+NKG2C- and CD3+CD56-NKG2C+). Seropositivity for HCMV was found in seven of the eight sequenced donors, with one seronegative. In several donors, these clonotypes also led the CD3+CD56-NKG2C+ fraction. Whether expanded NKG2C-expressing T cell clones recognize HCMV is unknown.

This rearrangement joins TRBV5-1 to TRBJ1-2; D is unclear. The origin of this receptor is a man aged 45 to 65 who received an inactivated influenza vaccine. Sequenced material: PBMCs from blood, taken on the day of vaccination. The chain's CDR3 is CASSLAVANYGYTF. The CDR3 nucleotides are TGCGCCAGCAGCTTGGCCGTGGCTAACTATGGCTACACCTTC.